This note documents a single T cell receptor beta chain sequence. Antigen: not known. The sample comes from a study of breast tumors, draining lymph nodes, adjacent tissues. Study-wide results and limits: Findings are consistent with lymph node origin and intratumoral expansion of most tumor T cells. Compared with basal-like, luminal-like tumors shared significantly more repertoire with nontumor tissue.

Axillary draining lymph nodes of breast cancer patients supplied the node samples. TCRdb processed the multiplex PCR reads anew with MiXCR; each CDR3 protein has one entry. The table lists about 130,000 distinct CDR3 sequences, 15% to 20% of them singletons. The J segment lost 7 bases and the V segment lost 11 bases, leaving 9 bases of the junction unmatched. The CDR3 is 14 residues long. Per the germline V gene, CDR1 is MNHNY and CDR2 is SVGAGI (reference sequence). V usage is TRBV6-6 and J usage is TRBJ2-7; TRBD2 matches at 15 bases. Material: axillary lymph node tissue. This TCR derives from a female donor with breast cancer. Some clones in this sample may be carry-over from other donors' samples. CDR3 nucleotides: TGTGCCGGTTCGGGACTAGCGGGAGGAGGGGAGCAGTACTTC. This sequence encodes CAGSGLAGGGEQYF.